This TCR beta chain originates from a study of cytomegalovirus exposure and HLA in healthy donors. A multiplex PCR was run with 60 Vbeta primers and 13 Jbeta primers. Clones were sequenced by immunoSEQ multiplex PCR, and TCRdb holds only the in-frame ones, with some missing. Here the sample spans over 90,000 clones, approximately 76% being singletons. This clone was seen a few times. The sample carries other DNA sequences with the same CDR3. The CDR3 contains 13 residues. The V end was cut by 0 bases, the J end by 4 bases, with 5 bases between. Germline loops: CDR1 SGHDT, CDR2 YYEEEE. The sequenced material came from PBMCs. This rearrangement joins TRBV5-6 to TRBJ1-5; D not resolved. This sequence was found in a woman aged 60-70 years in good health and CMV-seropositive. CDR3 in amino acids: CASSLGQNQPQHF. CDR3 nucleotide sequence: TGTGCCAGCAGCTTGGGTCAAAATCAGCCCCAGCATTTT.